The 3 T cell receptor beta chains given below trace back to one sample, sequenced in a study of CD8+ T cells in alopecia areata. RNA extraction and reverse transcription yielded cDNA as sequencing template. Repertoires were generated with immunoSEQ multiplex PCR, while TCRdb's copy carries only in-frame clones and drops some. The table lists around 250,000 clones, 67% of them singletons. Specimen: CD4+ T cells sorted from blood, collected at week 0. Receptor source: a human donor with alopecia areata.

The chain has TRBV29-1 and TRBJ1-3; D not certain. CDR1 and CDR2 (germline): SQVTM, ANQGSEA. The CDR3 has 13 amino acids. The CDR3 loop reads CSSSTDSGNTIYF. The CDR3 coding sequence is TGCAGTTCCTCGACGGACTCTGGAAACACCATATATTTT.

This chain uses TRBV2 with TRBJ2-7; TRBD1 is a possible D gene (6 bases). Germline-derived CDR1 and CDR2 are SNHLY and FYNNEI. V dropped 3 bases and J dropped 4 bases, with 13 bases sitting between them. The CDR3 has 14 residues. CDR3 DNA: TGTGCCAGCAGTGATTCACAGGGTTCGTACGAGCAGTACTTC. This sequence encodes CASSDSQGSYEQYF.

The chain uses TRBV7-9 and TRBJ1-2; D ambiguous. Germline assignment: CDR1 SEHNR and CDR2 FQNEAQ (reference sequence). V shed 5 bases and J shed 8 bases, with 15 bases lying between them. The CDR3 loop spans 13 amino acids. The CDR3 DNA reads as TGTGCCAGCAGCCCCTCGTGGAGGGAGGGCTACACCTTC. This encodes CASSPSWREGYTF. The whole variable domain, filled in from reference TRBV7-9 and TRBJ1-2, reads DTGVSQNPRHKITKRGQNVTFRCDPISEHNRLYWYRQTLGQGPEFLTYFQNEAQLEKSRLLSDRFSAERPKGSFSTLEIQRTEQGDSAMYLCASSPSWREGYTFGSGTRLTVV.